The rows below give T cell receptor beta chains drawn from one sample of a study of spatial heterogeneity in lung cancer. MiXCR, run by TCRdb on the 5' RACE reads, gives a single entry per CDR3 protein. This sample has roughly 15,000 distinct CDR3 sequences, with approximately 7% found just once. Sequenced material: lung tumor tissue, taken at surgery. The origin of the receptors is a male donor with early-stage non-small cell lung cancer. Each CDR3 is given with its conserved first and last residue. A D gene is named only where the DNA matches it firmly. For some rows the clone size is stated as once, few or many, or as a class when expanded; others skip it.

medium-sized | TRBJ1-1 | TRBV27 | TRBD1 | CASSSTGGTEAFF | TGTGCCAGCAGTTCGACAGGGGGTACTGAAGCTTTCTTT
many | TRBJ2-7 | TRBV10-2 | . | CASTPGRYEQYF | TGCGCCAGCACCCCAGGGCGGTACGAGCAGTACTTC
few | TRBJ1-1 | TRBV15 | . | CATSGRTEILEAFF | TGTGCCACCAGCGGTCGGACGGAAATCCTGGAAGCTTTCTTT
few | TRBJ2-2 | TRBV2 | TRBD2 | CASRKTSTNTGELFF | TGTGCCAGCAGGAAGACTAGCACGAACACCGGGGAGCTGTTTTTT
. | TRBJ2-3 | TRBV11-2 | TRBD2 | CASNRGASGNPSTDTQYF | TGTGCCAGCAACCGGGGGGCTAGCGGGAATCCGAGCACAGATACGCAGTATTTT
medium-sized | TRBJ1-1 | TRBV20-1 | TRBD1 | CSAREPGQMNTEAFF | TGCAGTGCTAGAGAGCCGGGACAGATGAACACTGAAGCTTTCTTT
. | TRBJ2-2 | TRBV3-1 | TRBD2 | CASSPWGGTGELFF | TGTGCCAGCAGCCCCTGGGGGGGCACCGGGGAGCTGTTTTTT
many | TRBJ2-1 | TRBV7-8 | . | CASSAGRANDEQFF | TGTGCCAGCAGCGCGGGCCGGGCAAACGATGAGCAGTTCTTC
few | TRBJ1-2 | TRBV12-3/TRBV12-4 | TRBD1 | CASSPDLTGDPFYTF | TGTGCCAGCAGTCCCGATCTGACAGGGGACCCCTTCTACACCTTC
many | TRBJ2-1 | TRBV18 | TRBD1 | CASSDSAGTAYNEQFF | TGTGCCAGCTCCGATTCAGCCGGGACAGCCTACAATGAGCAGTTCTTC
many | TRBJ1-1 | TRBV20-1 | TRBD1 | CSASAGGTEAFF | TGCAGTGCTAGCGCAGGGGGCACTGAAGCTTTCTTT
medium-sized | TRBJ2-2 | TRBV6-1 | . | CASSERSTGELFF | TGTGCCAGCAGTGAAAGAAGTACCGGGGAGCTGTTTTTT
few | TRBJ2-2 | TRBV6-4 | TRBD2 | CASIAGANTGELFF | TGTGCCAGCATCGCGGGAGCGAACACCGGGGAGCTGTTTTTT
few | TRBJ2-3 | TRBV20-1 | . | CSASGAPSTDTQYF | TGCAGTGCCAGTGGTGCCCCTAGCACAGATACGCAGTATTTT
. | TRBJ2-2 | TRBV19 | . | CASTPMVDTGELFF | TGTGCCAGTACCCCGATGGTCGACACCGGGGAGCTGTTTTTT
many | TRBJ2-2 | TRBV6-2/TRBV6-3 | . | CASSQTGELFF | TGTGCCAGCAGCCAAACCGGGGAGCTGTTTTTT
many | TRBJ2-3 | TRBV6-1 | . | CASSASRQGITDTQYF | TGTGCCAGCAGCGCCAGCAGGCAGGGGATCACAGATACGCAGTATTTT
medium-sized | TRBJ2-2 | TRBV30 | . | CAWSTATGELFF | TGTGCCTGGAGTACAGCCACCGGGGAGCTGTTTTTT
few | TRBJ2-3 | TRBV7-2 | . | CASSSNTDTQYF | TGTGCCAGCAGCTCAAACACAGATACGCAGTATTTT
many | TRBJ1-5 | TRBV7-6 | . | CASSLGGRTNQPQHF | TGTGCCAGCAGCTTAGGCGGCCGAACCAATCAGCCCCAGCATTTT
. | TRBJ2-7 | TRBV28 | TRBD1 | CASSLDRGEQYF | TGTGCCAGCAGCTTAGACAGGGGAGAGCAGTACTTC
. | TRBJ2-1 | TRBV20-1 | . | CSARAGYLGAYNEQFF | TGCAGTGCTAGGGCTGGGTACTTGGGAGCCTACAATGAGCAGTTCTTC
few | TRBJ1-2 | TRBV20-1 | TRBD1 | CSAPTGETNYGYTF | TGCAGTGCCCCAACAGGGGAAACTAACTATGGCTACACCTTC
. | TRBJ2-5 | TRBV3-1 | . | CASSPGEGTQETQYF | TGTGCCAGCAGCCCAGGGGAAGGGACCCAAGAGACCCAGTACTTC
. | TRBJ2-5 | TRBV10-3 | . | CAISEPGETQYF | TGTGCCATCAGTGAGCCGGGGGAGACCCAGTACTTC
. | TRBJ1-5 | TRBV6-4 | . | CASSDRYLSNQPRHF | TGTGCCAGCAGTGATCGGTACCTTAGCAATCAGCCCCGGCATTTT
. | TRBJ1-3 | TRBV30 | TRBD1 | CAWSTGGPGNTIYF | TGTGCCTGGAGTACAGGGGGCCCTGGAAACACCATATATTTT
many | TRBJ2-1 | TRBV4-3 | TRBD1 | CASSQDLTGGLLNNEQFF | TGCGCCAGCAGCCAAGATCTTACAGGGGGCTTGCTTAACAATGAGCAGTTCTTC
medium-sized | TRBJ2-5 | TRBV6-5 | . | CASSSGTQETQYF | TGTGCCAGCAGTTCCGGGACCCAAGAGACCCAGTACTTC
few | TRBJ2-5 | TRBV20-1 | . | CSAFPQRRARGETQYF | TGCAGTGCCTTCCCCCAGAGGAGGGCCAGAGGAGAGACCCAGTACTTC
many | TRBJ2-1 | TRBV6-2/TRBV6-3 | . | CASSRQSSYNEQFF | TGTGCCAGCAGTCGCCAGAGCTCCTACAATGAGCAGTTCTTC
many | TRBJ2-1 | TRBV5-1 | . | CASSLGGPYNEQFF | TGCGCCAGCAGCTTGGGGGGGCCCTACAATGAGCAGTTCTTC
many | TRBJ1-2 | TRBV11-2 | . | CASSLQGSNYGYTF | TGTGCCAGCAGCTTACAGGGCAGTAACTATGGCTACACCTTC
many | TRBJ2-4 | TRBV20-1 | . | CSASSRTMTEFQYF | TGCAGTGCTAGCTCAAGGACTATGACAGAATTTCAGTACTTC
many | TRBJ2-2 | TRBV10-3 | TRBD2 | CAISGVVSGRNTGELFF | TGTGCCATCAGTGGAGTGGTTAGCGGGCGGAACACCGGGGAGCTGTTTTTT
many | TRBJ2-3 | TRBV25-1 | . | CASSETGPQYF | TGTGCCAGCAGCGAAACAGGGCCGCAGTATTTT
many | TRBJ2-2 | TRBV12-3/TRBV12-4 | . | CASSSGTGELFF | TGTGCCAGCAGTTCCGGGACCGGGGAGCTGTTTTTT
many | TRBJ1-5 | TRBV7-2 | . | CASSPNTNQPQHF | TGTGCCAGCAGTCCCAACACCAATCAGCCCCAGCATTTT
many | TRBJ2-6 | TRBV2 | . | CASSSDGTSGANVLTF | TGTGCCAGCAGTTCGGACGGCACCTCTGGGGCCAACGTCCTGACTTTC
many | TRBJ1-6 | TRBV6-6 | TRBD1 | CASRAQGQGAVFGNSPLHF | TGTGCCAGCCGAGCTCAAGGACAGGGGGCGGTTTTCGGTAATTCACCCCTCCACTTT
few | TRBJ2-1 | TRBV29-1 | TRBD2 | CSALAGGPGNEQFF | TGCAGCGCTTTAGCGGGAGGGCCGGGTAATGAGCAGTTCTTC
. | TRBJ2-1 | TRBV30 | . | CAWSPTRGDEQFF | TGTGCCTGGAGTCCAACGAGGGGAGATGAGCAGTTCTTC
many | TRBJ1-2 | TRBV30 | TRBD1 | CAWSGPRGGASGYTF | TGTGCCTGGAGTGGGCCCCGAGGGGGCGCGAGTGGCTACACCTTC
medium-sized | TRBJ2-3 | TRBV10-3 | TRBD2 | CAISDRALAGSTDTQYF | TGTGCCATCAGTGATCGCGCGCTAGCGGGGAGCACAGATACGCAGTATTTT
few | TRBJ2-3 | TRBV20-1 | . | CSGGLEDTQYF | TGCAGTGGGGGGCTGGAAGATACGCAGTATTTT
few | TRBJ2-3 | TRBV4-3 | . | CASSPRGADTTDTQYF | TGCGCCAGCAGCCCCCGCGGGGCGGATACCACAGATACGCAGTATTTT